What follows are 3 T cell receptor beta chains derived from one specimen sequenced in a study of Graves' ophthalmopathy and Graves' hyperthyroidism (dated by TCRdb to the late 2010s). Sequencing was carried out with an Illumina HiSeq 2000. For repertoire sequencing, the TCR beta CDR3 regions were amplified from RNA transcripts. The first round of RT-PCR was done with HTBI primers and the Qiagen OneStep RT-PCR kit, and was followed by a second round of multiplex PCR, then size selection and purification. TCRdb itself trimmed the public reads at Q25 with fastp, ran MiXCR and retained productive beta chains. Identical CDR3 protein sequences are pooled into one entry, listed with their most common genes and DNA. The table for this sample lists about 400,000 distinct CDR3 sequences; 15% of them were counted only once. Around 6.6% of the sample belongs to the ten largest clones. Sequencing used peripheral blood. Every receptor here comes from a woman aged 18-29 years with stable Graves' hyperthyroidism. Donor details come from another sample of the same person, matched by shared clones.

This clonotype was counted a few times. This rearrangement joins TRBV5-5 to TRBJ1-5; D unclear. Per the germline V gene, CDR1 is SGHKS and CDR2 is YYEKEE (reference sequence). CDR3 size: 13 residues. V was shortened by 0 bases and J by 9 bases, with 10 bases between the two germline ends. In DNA, the CDR3 is TGTGCCAGCAGCTTGGCTGGAGTTTCGCCCCAGCATTTT. Its translation: CASSLAGVSPQHF.

This clonotype was picked up many times. The chain has TRBV5-1 and TRBJ2-7, with D possibly being TRBD1 (6 bases). Germline V gene lookup returns CDR1 SGHRS and CDR2 YFSETQ. The V gene lost 0 bases and the J gene lost 2 bases, with 18 bases spanning the gap. This CDR3 is built from 17 residues. CDR3 DNA sequence: TGCGCCAGCAGCTTGGCCAGGGGCAGAATTCCTACCTACGAGCAGTACTTC. Its protein product is CASSLARGRIPTYEQYF. Based on the CDR3 plus reference TRBV5-1 and TRBJ2-7, the full variable domain is KAGVTQTPRYLIKTRGQQVTLSCSPISGHRSVSWYQQTPGQGLQFLFEYFSETQRNKGNFPGRFSGRQFSNSRSEMNVSTLELGDSALYLCASSLARGRIPTYEQYFGPGTRLTVT.

The table lists this clonotype with many counts. The gene calls are TRBV12-5 and TRBJ1-5; D may be TRBD1 (5 bases). The V gene's germline CDR1 is LGHNT and CDR2 FRNRAP. Trimming stripped 0 bases from V and 0 bases from J, with 15 bases between. The CDR3 extends over 18 amino acids. Here the CDR3 reads CASGLVLERGYSNQPQHF. CDR3 nucleotide sequence: TGTGCTAGTGGTTTGGTACTTGAGAGGGGCTATAGCAATCAGCCCCAGCATTTT.